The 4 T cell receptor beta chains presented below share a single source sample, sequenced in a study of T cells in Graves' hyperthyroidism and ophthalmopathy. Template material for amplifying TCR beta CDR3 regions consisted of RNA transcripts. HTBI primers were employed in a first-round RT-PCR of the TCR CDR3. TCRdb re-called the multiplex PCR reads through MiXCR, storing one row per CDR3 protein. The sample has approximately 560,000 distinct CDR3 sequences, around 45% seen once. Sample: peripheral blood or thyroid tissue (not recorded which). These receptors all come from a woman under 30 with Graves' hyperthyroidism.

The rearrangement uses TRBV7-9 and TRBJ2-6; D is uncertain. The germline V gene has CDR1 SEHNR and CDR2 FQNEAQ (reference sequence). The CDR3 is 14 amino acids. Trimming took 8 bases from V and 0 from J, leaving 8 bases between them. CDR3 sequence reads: CASSVRSGANVLTF. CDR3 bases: TGTGCCAGCTCCGTACGCTCTGGGGCCAACGTCCTGACTTTC.

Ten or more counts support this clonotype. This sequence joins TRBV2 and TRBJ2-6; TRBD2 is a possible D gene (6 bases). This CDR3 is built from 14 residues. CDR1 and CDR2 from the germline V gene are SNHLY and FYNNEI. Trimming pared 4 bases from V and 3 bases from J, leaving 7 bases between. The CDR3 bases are TGTGCCAGCAGTGGCGGGGATGGGGCCAACGTCCTGACTTTC. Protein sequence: CASSGGDGANVLTF.

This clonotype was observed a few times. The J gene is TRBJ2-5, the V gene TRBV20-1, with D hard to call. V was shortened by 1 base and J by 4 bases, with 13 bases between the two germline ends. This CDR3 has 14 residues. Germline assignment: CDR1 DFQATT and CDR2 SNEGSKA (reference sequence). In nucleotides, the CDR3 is TGCAGTGCTAGAGTGGACGGTGGGCGAGAGACCCAGTACTTC. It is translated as CSARVDGGRETQYF.

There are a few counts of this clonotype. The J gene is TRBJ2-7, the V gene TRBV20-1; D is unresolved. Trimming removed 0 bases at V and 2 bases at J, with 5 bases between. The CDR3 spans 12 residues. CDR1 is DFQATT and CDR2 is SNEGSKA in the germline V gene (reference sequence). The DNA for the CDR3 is TGCAGTGCTAGAGATCAACCCTACGAGCAGTACTTC. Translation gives CSARDQPYEQYF.